Listed here are 23 T cell receptor beta chains from one sample, sequenced in a study of cytomegalovirus exposure and HLA in healthy donors. Both 60 Vbeta primers and 13 Jbeta primers went into the PCR. The method was immunoSEQ multiplex PCR; TCRdb's version includes in-frame clones alone and lacks a portion of them. The repertoire holds about 100,000 clones, around 74% seen once, with about 7% in the top ten. The sample comprised PBMCs. The receptors shown here come from a man in his forties in good health and CMV-seropositive.

In its sample, this clone was seen a few times. The gene calls are TRBV5-1 and TRBJ1-3, with D possibly TRBD1 on 6 matching bases. V dropped 0 bases and J dropped 4 bases, with 11 bases sitting between them. This CDR3 has 15 amino acids. Germline CDR1 reads SGHRS; CDR2 reads YFSETQ. The CDR3, as DNA: TGCGCCAGCAGCTTGGGGGCGACAGGAGGAAACACCATATATTTT. Protein: CASSLGATGGNTIYF.

The chain couples TRBV19 to TRBJ1-2, with 8 bases fitting TRBD1. CDR3 length: 16 amino acids. V was pared by 7 bases and J by 7 bases, with 17 bases of the junction left unmatched. Germline CDR1 LNHDA, CDR2 SQIVND (reference sequence). CDR3 sequence: CASTPRGQGAGRGYTF. The CDR3 bases are TGTGCCAGTACCCCTAGAGGACAGGGTGCGGGACGTGGCTACACCTTC.

The chain joins TRBV19 to TRBJ2-1; D may be TRBD1 (5 bases). The V end lost 2 bases, the J end lost 10 bases, and 12 bases lay between the germline ends. The CDR3 spans 13 residues. Germline CDR1 reads LNHDA; CDR2 reads SQIVND (reference sequence). The CDR3 spells CASSISRVGEQFF. In DNA, the CDR3 is TGTGCCAGTAGTATATCCAGGGTGGGGGAGCAGTTCTTC.

This clone appeared a few times. One end of the junction does not line up with germline, which may come from a read error. The rearrangement uses TRBV2 and TRBJ2-7, with D maybe TRBD1 (6 bases). The length of the CDR3 is 15 residues. Looked up from germline, CDR1 is SNHLY and CDR2 is FYNNEI. Here the CDR3 reads CASSVLQGISHEQYF. The CDR3 coding sequence is TGTGCCAGCAGTGTCCTCCAGGGGATCTCCCACGAGCAGTACTTC. Based on the CDR3 plus reference TRBV2 and TRBJ2-7, the full variable domain is EPEVTQTPSHQVTQMGQEVILRCVPISNHLYFYWYRQILGQKVEFLVSFYNNEISEKSEIFDDQFSVERPDGSNFTLKIRSTKLEDSAMYFCASSVLQGISHEQYFGPGTRLTVT.

The chain couples TRBV5-6 to TRBJ1-2; perhaps TRBD1 as D (5 bases). The ends were cut back, 0 bases at V and 4 bases at J, with 10 bases in the middle. Germline assignment: CDR1 SGHDT and CDR2 YYEEEE. This CDR3 region has 14 residues. The CDR3 is CASSLGDSVYGYTF. DNA of the CDR3: TGTGCCAGCAGCTTGGGTGACAGTGTCTATGGCTACACCTTC.

V usage is TRBV6-5 and J usage is TRBJ1-2; D might be TRBD1 (6 bases). Germline CDR1 is MNHEY and CDR2 is SVGAGI. The CDR3 sequence is 16 residues long. The V and J ends lost 2 bases and 2 bases respectively, with 15 bases between them. CDR3 in amino acids: CASSYNRDTKNYGYTF. CDR3 nucleotide sequence: TGTGCCAGCAGTTACAACCGGGACACAAAAAACTATGGCTACACCTTC.

This rearrangement joins TRBV9 to TRBJ2-5; D is uncertain. The CDR3 extends over 12 amino acids. Trimming left V 2 bases short and J 3 bases short, with 5 bases between. In germline, CDR1 is SGDLS, CDR2 YYNGEE. The CDR3 DNA reads TGTGCCAGCAGCGTTTTAAAAGAGACCCAGTACTTC. Translating gives CASSVLKETQYF.

This chain joins TRBV9 and TRBJ1-5; tentative D call: TRBD1 (6 bases). The CDR3 is 15 residues long. V gave up 4 bases and J gave up 5 bases, with 16 bases separating them. Germline V CDR1 and CDR2: SGDLS, YYNGEE. CDR3 amino acids: CASSTPRQDYQPQHF. The DNA of the CDR3 is TGTGCCAGCAGCACCCCTCGACAGGATTATCAGCCCCAGCATTTT.

In nucleotides, the CDR3 is TGTGCCAGCAGTTCGTCGTGGGCAGGGACCTACGAGCAGTACTTC. Translating it yields CASSSSWAGTYEQYF. The V and J genes are TRBV5-4 and TRBJ2-7, with D possibly TRBD1 on 5 matching bases. Per the germline V gene, CDR1 is SGHNT and CDR2 is YYREEE (reference sequence). Trimming cost V 5 bases and J 2 bases, with 17 bases left between them. The CDR3 extends over 15 amino acids.

This clone occurred a few times. This chain connects TRBV5-4 to TRBJ2-5, with a tentative D call TRBD2 (6 bases). The DNA end lines up better with TRBJ2-7; the J call may be wrong. Germline CDR1 and CDR2: SGHNT and YYREEE (reference sequence). The CDR3 runs 14 residues. Written as DNA, the CDR3 is TGTGCCAGCAGCTCGGGGACTGACGGCTACGAGCAGTACTTC. It codes for CASSSGTDGYEQYF.

This clone has more than one count but fewer than ten. The chain combines TRBV7-9 with TRBJ1-3; D gene unclear. The germline V gene encodes CDR1 SEHNR and CDR2 FQNEAQ (reference sequence). This CDR3 comprises 17 residues. V lost 3 bases, J lost 0 bases, and 15 bases lay in between. CDR3 DNA sequence: TGTGCCAGCAGCTTTCGAGGCGGACTGAACTCTGGAAACACCATATATTTT. Translating gives CASSFRGGLNSGNTIYF.

The CDR3 DNA is TGTGCCAGCAGTCCGACTAGCGGGAGGGCCTGGAAGACCCAGTACTTC. Translation gives CASSPTSGRAWKTQYF. The chain couples TRBV28 to TRBJ2-5; 14 bases are shared with TRBD2. This CDR3 region has 16 residues. Germline V gene lookup returns CDR1 MDHEN and CDR2 SYDVKM. The V gene end was trimmed by 5 bases and the J gene end by 6 bases; junction bases not matched to a gene: 8.

This chain joins TRBV14 and TRBJ2-7; D not resolved. This CDR3 is built from 13 residues. From germline, CDR1 is SGHDN and CDR2 FVKESK. Trimming cost V 0 bases and J 6 bases, with 9 bases left between them. The chain's CDR3 is CASSQDRLGEQYF. In nucleotides, the CDR3 is TGTGCCAGCAGCCAAGATCGACTGGGCGAGCAGTACTTC. Variable domain in full (rest from reference TRBV14 and TRBJ2-7): EAGVTQFPSHSVIEKGQTVTLRCDPISGHDNLYWYRRVMGKEIKFLLHFVKESKQDESGMPNNRFLAERTGGTYSTLKVQPAELEDSGVYFCASSQDRLGEQYFGPGTRLTVT.

This clone was recorded a few times. The chain combines TRBV7-2 with TRBJ2-5; TRBD2 agrees at 9 bases. V was clipped by 5 bases and J by 5 bases; unmatched bases: 6. From germline, CDR1 is SGHTA and CDR2 FQGNSA. CDR3 length equals 14 residues. CDR3 in amino acids: CASSPGTSRETQYF. The CDR3 DNA follows: TGTGCCAGCAGCCCCGGGACTAGCCGGGAGACCCAGTACTTC. The full variable domain, its missing parts supplied by reference TRBV7-2 and TRBJ2-5, is GAGVSQSPSNKVTEKGKDVELRCDPISGHTALYWYRQSLGQGLEFLIYFQGNSAPDKSGLPSDRFSAERTGGSVSTLTIQRTQQEDSAVYLCASSPGTSRETQYFGPGTRLLVL.

V and J are TRBV28 and TRBJ1-4; a weak D match, TRBD1 (5 bases). The CDR3 sequence is 14 residues long. The germline gives CDR1 MDHEN, CDR2 SYDVKM. V lost 5 bases and J lost 8, with 15 bases in between. The CDR3 nucleotides are TGTGCCAGCAGTCCCGGGGACTCAGGGGAAAAACTGTTTTTT. This encodes CASSPGDSGEKLFF. The complete variable domain, with remaining parts taken from reference TRBV28 and TRBJ1-4, reads DVKVTQSSRYLVKRTGEKVFLECVQDMDHENMFWYRQDPGLGLRLIYFSYDVKMKEKGDIPEGYSVSREKKERFSLILESASTNQTSMYLCASSPGDSGEKLFFGSGTQLSVL.

The chain employs TRBV5-4 and TRBJ2-1; 9 bases are shared with TRBD1. The V gene end was trimmed by 1 base and the J gene end by 7 bases; junction bases not matched to a gene: 6. The CDR3 consists of 15 residues. Germline CDR1 SGHNT, CDR2 YYREEE (reference sequence). Here the CDR3 reads CASSLSRTGDNEQFF. In nucleotides, the CDR3 is TGTGCCAGCAGCTTGTCGAGGACAGGGGATAATGAGCAGTTCTTC. The full variable domain, rest sourced from reference TRBV5-4 and TRBJ2-1, is ETGVTQSPTHLIKTRGQQVTLRCSSQSGHNTVSWYQQALGQGPQFIFQYYREEENGRGNFPPRFSGLQFPNYSSELNVNALELDDSALYLCASSLSRTGDNEQFFGPGTRLTVL.

The V and J genes are TRBV10-1 and TRBJ2-3, with 10 nucleotides matching TRBD1. The V gene end was trimmed by 3 bases and the J gene end by 1 base; junction bases not matched to a gene: 4. CDR3 length: 16 amino acids. CDR1 and CDR2 (germline): WNHNN, SYGVQD (reference sequence). CDR3 loop: CASSERGQGGTDTQYF. CDR3 bases: TGCGCCAGCAGTGAACGAGGACAGGGGGGCACAGATACGCAGTATTTT.

This chain joins TRBV7-2 and TRBJ2-7; 8 positions match TRBD1. This CDR3 has 14 amino acids. The V segment lost 5 bases and the J segment 2 bases; nucleotides outside the gene matches: 5. Germline V CDR1 and CDR2: SGHTA, FQGNSA. CDR3 region: CASSPGGRTYEQYF. The CDR3 DNA sequence: TGTGCCAGCAGCCCAGGGGGCCGGACCTACGAGCAGTACTTC.

The chain employs TRBV19 and TRBJ1-2, with D tentatively TRBD1 (6 bases). Per the germline V gene, CDR1 is LNHDA and CDR2 is SQIVND (reference sequence). V was cut by 4 bases and J by 8 bases, with 8 bases left in between. The length of the CDR3 is 11 residues. CDR3 coding DNA: TGTGCCAGTAGTAACAGGGACGGCTACACCTTC. This translates into CASSNRDGYTF.

The chain links TRBV10-2 to TRBJ1-5; no clear D gene. The CDR3 consists of 15 residues. V shed 6 bases and J shed 5 bases, with 17 bases lying between them. Germline CDR1 WSHSY, CDR2 SAAADI. The CDR3 nucleotides read TGCGCCAGCAGGAAATCCAGTAGCAATGATCAGCCCCAGCATTTT. Encoded protein: CASRKSSSNDQPQHF.

The J gene is TRBJ2-5, the V gene TRBV5-4, with TRBD1 identical over 8 bases. This CDR3 has 14 amino acids. Germline lookup yields CDR1 SGHNT and CDR2 YYREEE (reference sequence). Trimming took 0 bases from V and 2 from J; bases not matched to a gene: 0. CDR3 protein: CASSLGQGQETQYF. The CDR3 DNA follows: TGTGCCAGCAGCTTGGGACAGGGGCAAGAGACCCAGTACTTC.

The chain is built from TRBV6-1 and TRBJ1-2, with 8 bases that match TRBD1. V lost 6 bases to trimming and J lost 3 bases; unmatched junction nucleotides: 9. The CDR3 contains 15 residues. Germline V gene lookup returns CDR1 MNHNS and CDR2 SASEGT. CDR3 residues: CASRETGAAHYGYTF. For the CDR3, the DNA is TGTGCCAGCAGGGAGACAGGGGCAGCACACTATGGCTACACCTTC.

This clone was counted only a few times. The gene calls are TRBV7-8 and TRBJ1-1; 10 nucleotides agree with TRBD1. This CDR3 has 16 residues. Germline CDR1 SGHVS, CDR2 FQNEAQ. Trimming removed 5 bases from V and 0 bases from J; junction bases left unmatched: 6. The CDR3 sequence: CASSPDRGEMNTEAFF. The CDR3 coding sequence is TGTGCCAGCAGCCCGGACAGGGGGGAAATGAACACTGAAGCTTTCTTT.